This T cell receptor (beta chain) derives from a study of blood T cell repertoires in COVID-19. Study overall: Sources were T cells, B-cell-depleted T cells, or PBMCs; the material itself was cDNA or gDNA.

Assay used: immunoSEQ multiplex PCR; TCRdb lists only in-frame clones, some missing. In the table there are about 400,000 clones, around 86% of which are singletons. A single count supports this clone. This CDR3 region has 15 residues. Germline CDR1 and CDR2: SGHNT and YYREEE (reference sequence). V lost 0 bases and J lost 7, with 16 bases in between. Sequenced material: peripheral blood. The chain links TRBV5-4 to TRBJ1-2; a possible D gene is TRBD1 (5 bases). The clonotype originates from a human donor in a cohort sampled during active COVID-19. CDR3 residues: CASSLDGRVFRGYTF. The DNA for the CDR3 is TGTGCCAGCAGCTTGGACGGCAGGGTTTTTCGTGGCTACACCTTC.